This T cell receptor beta chain was captured by sequencing in a study of OX40 agonist ivuxolimab in advanced cancers. Study background: Treatment of patients was with ivuxolimab, an agonistic anti-OX40 (CD134) antibody.

This clone was counted once. Between the trimmed V and J ends, which lost 5 bases and 11 bases, there was a span of 21 bases. Per germline, CDR1 SQVTM and CDR2 ANQGSEA. The CDR3 covers 14 residues. Profiling relied on immunoSEQ multiplex PCR, and the TCRdb table lists in-frame clones only, not all of them. The sample contains roughly 90,000 clones, about nine tenths of which appear only once. The sample here was CD4+ or CD8+ T cells sorted from blood, taken in a trial of the OX40 agonist ivuxolimab. The rearrangement links TRBV29-1 to TRBJ1-4; possibly TRBD1 for D (6 bases). The receptor's source is an adult with an advanced solid tumor such as melanoma, head and neck, liver or kidney cancer. The CDR3, as DNA: TGCAGCGTTTCCATCGGGGGGGGCGCAGACAAACTGTTTTTT. Protein sequence: CSVSIGGGADKLFF.